Below, one T cell receptor beta chain is given with its context. No antigen is known for it. The sample belongs to a study of T cell responses to AZD1222 COVID-19 vaccine. Findings and limits, study-wide: The number of AZD1222 recipients seropositive at baseline was only five or six. Spike-specific TCR breadth and depth were elevated following two AZD1222 doses. Distributed over spike, vaccine-associated CD4 TCRs predominated at 160-218 and 743-854.

Germline V gene lookup returns CDR1 SGHVS and CDR2 FQNEAQ. Trimming cost V 5 bases and J 1 base, with 13 bases left between them. This CDR3 region has 15 residues. Sequenced by immunoSEQ multiplex PCR; TCRdb stores in-frame clones only, minus some. The sample records 95,000 to 100,000 clones, approximately 84% being singletons. Whether given at about 4 or about 12 weeks, second doses were pooled. Material: peripheral blood, obtained 28 days after the second AZD1222 dose. The TCR was taken from an adult who received the AZD1222 COVID-19 vaccine. This chain links TRBV7-8 with TRBJ2-3; possibly TRBD2 for D (6 bases). CDR3 region: CASSLSGPGTDTQYF. The CDR3 bases are TGTGCCAGCAGCCTCAGCGGGCCGGGCACAGATACGCAGTATTTT.